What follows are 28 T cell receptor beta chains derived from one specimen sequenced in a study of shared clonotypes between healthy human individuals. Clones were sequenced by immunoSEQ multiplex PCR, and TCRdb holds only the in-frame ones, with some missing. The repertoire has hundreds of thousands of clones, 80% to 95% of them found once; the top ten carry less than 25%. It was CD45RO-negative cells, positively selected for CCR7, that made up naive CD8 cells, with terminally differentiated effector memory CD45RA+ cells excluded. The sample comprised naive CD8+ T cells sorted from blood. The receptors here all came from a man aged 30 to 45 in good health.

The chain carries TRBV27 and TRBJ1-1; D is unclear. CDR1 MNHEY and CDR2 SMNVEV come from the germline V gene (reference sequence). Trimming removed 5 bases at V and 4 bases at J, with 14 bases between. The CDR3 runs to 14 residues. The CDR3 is CASSESGLTTEAFF. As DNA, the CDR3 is TGTGCCAGCAGTGAGTCCGGACTGACCACTGAAGCTTTCTTT.

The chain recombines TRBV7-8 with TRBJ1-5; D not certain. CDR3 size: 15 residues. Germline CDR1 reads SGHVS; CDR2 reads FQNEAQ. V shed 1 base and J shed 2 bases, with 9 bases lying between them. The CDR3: CASSLGTVRNQPQHF. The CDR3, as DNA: TGTGCCAGCAGCTTAGGCACCGTTCGCAATCAGCCCCAGCATTTT.

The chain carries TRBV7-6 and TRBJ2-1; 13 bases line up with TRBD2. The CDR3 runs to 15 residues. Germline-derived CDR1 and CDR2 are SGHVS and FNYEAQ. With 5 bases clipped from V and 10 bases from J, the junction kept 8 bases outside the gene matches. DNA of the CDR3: TGTGCCAGCAGCATACTAGCGGGAGGGTCAGGGGAGCAGTTCTTC. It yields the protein CASSILAGGSGEQFF.

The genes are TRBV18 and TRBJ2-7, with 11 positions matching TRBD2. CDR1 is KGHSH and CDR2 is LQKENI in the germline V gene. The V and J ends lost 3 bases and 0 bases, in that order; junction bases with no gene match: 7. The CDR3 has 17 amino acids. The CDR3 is CASSPRRSGRDSYEQYF. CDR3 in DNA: TGTGCCAGCTCACCTAGGCGTAGCGGGAGGGACTCCTACGAGCAGTACTTC.

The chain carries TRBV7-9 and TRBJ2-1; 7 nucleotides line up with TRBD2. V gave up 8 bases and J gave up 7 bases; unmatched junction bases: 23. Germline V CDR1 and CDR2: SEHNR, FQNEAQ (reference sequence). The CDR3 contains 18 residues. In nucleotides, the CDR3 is TGTGCCAGCGAGTGGGAGGGAAATCGAGGGAGGTTCGTGAATGAGCAGTTCTTC. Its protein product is CASEWEGNRGRFVNEQFF.

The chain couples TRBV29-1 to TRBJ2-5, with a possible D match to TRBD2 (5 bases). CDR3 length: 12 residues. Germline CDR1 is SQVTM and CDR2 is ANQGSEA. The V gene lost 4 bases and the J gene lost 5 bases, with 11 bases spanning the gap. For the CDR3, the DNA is TGCAGCGTTGTGGGGAGCATTGAGACCCAGTACTTC. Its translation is CSVVGSIETQYF.

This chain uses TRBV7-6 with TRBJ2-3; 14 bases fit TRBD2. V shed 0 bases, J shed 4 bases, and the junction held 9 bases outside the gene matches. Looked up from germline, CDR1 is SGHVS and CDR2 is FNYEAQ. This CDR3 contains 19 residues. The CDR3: CASSLARGTSGSGADTQYF. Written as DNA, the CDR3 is TGTGCCAGCAGCTTAGCGCGTGGGACTAGCGGGAGTGGCGCAGATACGCAGTATTTT. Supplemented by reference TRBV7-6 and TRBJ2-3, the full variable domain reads GAGVSQSPRYKVTKRGQDVALRCDPISGHVSLYWYRQALGQGPEFLTYFNYEAQQDKSGLPNDRFSAERPEGSISTLTIQRTEQRDSAMYRCASSLARGTSGSGADTQYFGPGTRLTVL.

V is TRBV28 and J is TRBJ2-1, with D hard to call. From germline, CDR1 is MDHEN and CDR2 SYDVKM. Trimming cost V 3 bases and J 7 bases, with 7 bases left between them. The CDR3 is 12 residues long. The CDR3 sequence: CASSFRPNEQFF. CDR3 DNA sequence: TGTGCCAGCAGTTTCCGGCCGAATGAGCAGTTCTTC.

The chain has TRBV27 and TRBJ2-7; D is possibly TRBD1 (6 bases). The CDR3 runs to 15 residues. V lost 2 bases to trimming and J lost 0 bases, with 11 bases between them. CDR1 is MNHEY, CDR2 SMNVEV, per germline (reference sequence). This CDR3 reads CASSLKGESSYEQYF. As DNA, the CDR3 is TGTGCCAGCAGTTTAAAGGGGGAAAGCTCCTACGAGCAGTACTTC.

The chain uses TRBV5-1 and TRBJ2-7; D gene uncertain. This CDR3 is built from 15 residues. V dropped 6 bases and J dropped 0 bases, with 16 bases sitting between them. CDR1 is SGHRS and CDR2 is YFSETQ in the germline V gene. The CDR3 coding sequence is TGCGCCAGCACTCCGGAAATAAACTACTCCTACGAGCAGTACTTC. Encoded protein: CASTPEINYSYEQYF.

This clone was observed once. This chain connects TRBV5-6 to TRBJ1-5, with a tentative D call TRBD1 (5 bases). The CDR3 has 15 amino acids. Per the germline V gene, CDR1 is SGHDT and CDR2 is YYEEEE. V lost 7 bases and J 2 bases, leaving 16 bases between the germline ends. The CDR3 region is CASSRGQGGNQPQHF. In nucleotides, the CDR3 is TGTGCCAGCTCAAGAGGCCAGGGTGGCAATCAGCCCCAGCATTTT.

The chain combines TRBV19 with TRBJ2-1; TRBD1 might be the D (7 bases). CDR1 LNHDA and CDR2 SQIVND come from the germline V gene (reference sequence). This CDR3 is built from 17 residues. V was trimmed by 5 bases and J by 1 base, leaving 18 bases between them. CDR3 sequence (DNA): TGTGCCAGTAGTCGCGTCGGCGGGGACAGTTCCTACAATGAGCAGTTCTTC. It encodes CASSRVGGDSSYNEQFF.

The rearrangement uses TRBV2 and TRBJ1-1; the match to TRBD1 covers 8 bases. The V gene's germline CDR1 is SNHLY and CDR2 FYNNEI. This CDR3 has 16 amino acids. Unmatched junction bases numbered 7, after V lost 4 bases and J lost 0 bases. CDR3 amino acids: CASSGAGGGLNTEAFF. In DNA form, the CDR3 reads TGTGCCAGCAGTGGGGCAGGGGGCGGGTTGAACACTGAAGCTTTCTTT.

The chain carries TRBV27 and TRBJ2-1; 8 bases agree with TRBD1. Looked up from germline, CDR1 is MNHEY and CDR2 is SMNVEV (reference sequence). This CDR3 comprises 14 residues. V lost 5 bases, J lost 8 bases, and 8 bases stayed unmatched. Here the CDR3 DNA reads TGTGCCAGCAGTCCGACAGGGGCCGTCTATGAGCAGTTCTTC. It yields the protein CASSPTGAVYEQFF.

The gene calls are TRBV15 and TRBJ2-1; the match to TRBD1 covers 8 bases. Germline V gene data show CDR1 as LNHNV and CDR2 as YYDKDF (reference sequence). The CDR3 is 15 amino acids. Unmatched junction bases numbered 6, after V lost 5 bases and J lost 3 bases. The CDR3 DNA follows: TGTGCCACCAGCTACGGGACAGGCGACTACAATGAGCAGTTCTTC. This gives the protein CATSYGTGDYNEQFF. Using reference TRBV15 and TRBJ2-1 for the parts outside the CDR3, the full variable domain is DAMVIQNPRYQVTQFGKPVTLSCSQTLNHNVMYWYQQKSSQAPKLLFHYYDKDFNNEADTPDNFQSRRPNTSFCFLDIRSPGLGDTAMYLCATSYGTGDYNEQFFGPGTRLTVL.

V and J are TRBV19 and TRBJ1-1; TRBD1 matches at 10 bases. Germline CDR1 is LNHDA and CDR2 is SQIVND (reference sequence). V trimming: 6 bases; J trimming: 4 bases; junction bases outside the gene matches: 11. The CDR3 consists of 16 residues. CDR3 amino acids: CASRMDRGSKGTEAFF. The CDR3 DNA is TGTGCCAGTAGGATGGACAGGGGGTCTAAAGGCACTGAAGCTTTCTTT.

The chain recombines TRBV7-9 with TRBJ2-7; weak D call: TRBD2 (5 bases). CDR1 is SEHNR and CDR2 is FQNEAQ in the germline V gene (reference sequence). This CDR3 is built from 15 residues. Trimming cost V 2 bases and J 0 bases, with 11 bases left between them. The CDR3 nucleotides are TGTGCCAGCAGCTTAAGCGGAGGCTCCTCCTACGAGCAGTACTTC. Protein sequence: CASSLSGGSSYEQYF.

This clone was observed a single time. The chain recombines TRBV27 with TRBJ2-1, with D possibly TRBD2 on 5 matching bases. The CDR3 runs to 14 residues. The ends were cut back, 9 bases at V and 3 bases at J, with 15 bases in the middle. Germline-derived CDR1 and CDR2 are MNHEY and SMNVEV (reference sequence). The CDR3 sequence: CASADEGSYNEQFF. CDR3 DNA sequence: TGTGCCAGTGCAGATGAGGGAAGCTACAATGAGCAGTTCTTC.

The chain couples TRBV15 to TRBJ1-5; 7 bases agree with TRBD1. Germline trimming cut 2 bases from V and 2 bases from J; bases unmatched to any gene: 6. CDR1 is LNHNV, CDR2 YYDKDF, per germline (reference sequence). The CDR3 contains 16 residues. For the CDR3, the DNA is TGTGCCACCAGCAGACGGGGAGGGGGCGGCAATCAGCCCCAGCATTTT. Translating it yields CATSRRGGGGNQPQHF.

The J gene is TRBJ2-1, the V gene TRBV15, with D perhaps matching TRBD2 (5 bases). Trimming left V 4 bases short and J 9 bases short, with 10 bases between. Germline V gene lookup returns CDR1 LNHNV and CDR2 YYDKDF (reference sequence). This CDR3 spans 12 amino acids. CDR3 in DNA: TGTGCCACCAGCACACTAGGATTTGAGCAGTTCTTC. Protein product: CATSTLGFEQFF.

This CDR3 reads CASSLQRDPSPEQFF. In DNA, the CDR3 is TGTGCCAGCAGCCTCCAGCGGGACCCTTCCCCTGAGCAGTTCTTC. This chain uses TRBV28 with TRBJ2-1, with 7 nucleotides matching TRBD2. Germline V CDR1 and CDR2: MDHEN, SYDVKM. This CDR3 contains 15 residues. V trimming: 6 bases; J trimming: 9 bases; junction bases outside the gene matches: 14.

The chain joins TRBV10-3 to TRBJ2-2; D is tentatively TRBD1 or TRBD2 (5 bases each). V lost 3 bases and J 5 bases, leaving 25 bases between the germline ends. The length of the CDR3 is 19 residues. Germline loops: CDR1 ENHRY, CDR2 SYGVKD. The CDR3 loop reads CAISEYSSKAERGTGELFF. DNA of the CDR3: TGTGCCATCAGTGAATACAGTAGTAAGGCGGAGAGGGGTACCGGGGAGCTGTTTTTT.

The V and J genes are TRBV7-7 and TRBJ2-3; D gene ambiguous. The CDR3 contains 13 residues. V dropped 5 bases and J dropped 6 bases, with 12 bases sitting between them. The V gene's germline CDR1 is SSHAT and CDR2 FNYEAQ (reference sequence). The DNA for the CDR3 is TGTGCCAGCAGCCGAGGTGTTTCCGATACGCAGTATTTT. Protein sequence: CASSRGVSDTQYF.

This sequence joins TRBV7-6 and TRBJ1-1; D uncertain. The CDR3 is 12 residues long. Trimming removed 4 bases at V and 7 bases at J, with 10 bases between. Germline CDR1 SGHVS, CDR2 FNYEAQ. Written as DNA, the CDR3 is TGTGCCAGCAGCTACGGGGAAGGTGAAGCTTTCTTT. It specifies CASSYGEGEAFF.

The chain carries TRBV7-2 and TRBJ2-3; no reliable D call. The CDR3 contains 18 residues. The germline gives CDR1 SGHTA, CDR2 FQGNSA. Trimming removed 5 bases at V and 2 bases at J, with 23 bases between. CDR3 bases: TGTGCCAGCAGCATACGGAATTTCGGCACCGCCCTCACAGATACGCAGTATTTT. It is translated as CASSIRNFGTALTDTQYF.

CDR3 nucleotides: TGCGCCAGCAGCTCTAGCGGGAACATCAATGAGCAGTTCTTC. Its translation is CASSSSGNINEQFF. The rearrangement links TRBV5-1 to TRBJ2-1, with 9 bases lining up with TRBD2. Trimming at V came to 3 bases and at J to 6 bases, leaving 4 bases not matched to a gene. The CDR3 covers 14 residues. Looked up from germline, CDR1 is SGHRS and CDR2 is YFSETQ.

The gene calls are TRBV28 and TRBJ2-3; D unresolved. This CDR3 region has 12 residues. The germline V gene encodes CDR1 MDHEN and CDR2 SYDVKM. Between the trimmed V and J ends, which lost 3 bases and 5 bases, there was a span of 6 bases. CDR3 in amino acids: CASSLALDTQYF. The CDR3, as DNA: TGTGCCAGCAGTTTGGCTTTAGATACGCAGTATTTT. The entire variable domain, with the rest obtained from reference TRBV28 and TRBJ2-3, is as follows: DVKVTQSSRYLVKRTGEKVFLECVQDMDHENMFWYRQDPGLGLRLIYFSYDVKMKEKGDIPEGYSVSREKKERFSLILESASTNQTSMYLCASSLALDTQYFGPGTRLTVL.

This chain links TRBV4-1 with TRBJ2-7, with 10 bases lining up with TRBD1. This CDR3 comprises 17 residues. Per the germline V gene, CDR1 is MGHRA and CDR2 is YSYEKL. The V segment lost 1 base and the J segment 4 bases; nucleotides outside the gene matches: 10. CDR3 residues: CASSQAPWGDRGYEQYF. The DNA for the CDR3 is TGCGCCAGCAGCCAAGCTCCTTGGGGGGACAGGGGTTACGAGCAGTACTTC.